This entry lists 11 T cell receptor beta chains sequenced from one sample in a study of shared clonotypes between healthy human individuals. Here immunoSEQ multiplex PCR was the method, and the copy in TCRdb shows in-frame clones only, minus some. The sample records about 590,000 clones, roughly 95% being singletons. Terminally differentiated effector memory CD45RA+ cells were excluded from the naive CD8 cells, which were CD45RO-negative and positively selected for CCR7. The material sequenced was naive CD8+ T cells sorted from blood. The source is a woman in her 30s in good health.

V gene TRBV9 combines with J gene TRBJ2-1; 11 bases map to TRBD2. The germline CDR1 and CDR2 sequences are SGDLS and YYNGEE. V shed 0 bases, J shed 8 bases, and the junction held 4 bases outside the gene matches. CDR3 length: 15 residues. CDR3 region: CASSVAGLAAHEQFF. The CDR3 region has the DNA TGTGCCAGCAGCGTAGCGGGACTAGCGGCCCATGAGCAGTTCTTC. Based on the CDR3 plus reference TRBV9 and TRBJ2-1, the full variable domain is DSGVTQTPKHLITATGQRVTLRCSPRSGDLSVYWYQQSLDQGLQFLIQYYNGEERAKGNILERFSAQQFPDLHSELNLSSLELGDSALYFCASSVAGLAAHEQFFGPGTRLTVL.

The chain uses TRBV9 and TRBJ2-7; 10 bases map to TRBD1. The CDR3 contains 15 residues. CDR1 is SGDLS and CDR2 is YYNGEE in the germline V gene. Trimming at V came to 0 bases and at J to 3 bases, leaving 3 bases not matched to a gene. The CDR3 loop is CASSVGGQGLYEQYF. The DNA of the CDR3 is TGTGCCAGCAGCGTAGGGGGACAGGGGCTCTACGAGCAGTACTTC.

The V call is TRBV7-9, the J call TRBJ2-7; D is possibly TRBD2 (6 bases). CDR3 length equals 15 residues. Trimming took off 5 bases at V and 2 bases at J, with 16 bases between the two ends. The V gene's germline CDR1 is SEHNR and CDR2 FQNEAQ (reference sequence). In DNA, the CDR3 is TGTGCCAGCAGCGTAATTAGCGGTTCTCCCTACGAGCAGTACTTC. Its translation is CASSVISGSPYEQYF.

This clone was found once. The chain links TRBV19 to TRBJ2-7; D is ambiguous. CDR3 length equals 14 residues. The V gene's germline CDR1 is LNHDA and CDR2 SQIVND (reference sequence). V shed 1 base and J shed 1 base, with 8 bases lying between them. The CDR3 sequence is CASSIGGGSYEQYF. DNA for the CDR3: TGTGCCAGTAGTATAGGCGGCGGATCCTACGAGCAGTACTTC.

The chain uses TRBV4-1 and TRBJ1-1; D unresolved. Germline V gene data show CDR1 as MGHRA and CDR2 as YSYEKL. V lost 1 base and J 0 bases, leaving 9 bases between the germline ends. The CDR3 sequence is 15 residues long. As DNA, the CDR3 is TGCGCCAGCAGCCAAGCTGACACACTGAACACTGAAGCTTTCTTT. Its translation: CASSQADTLNTEAFF.

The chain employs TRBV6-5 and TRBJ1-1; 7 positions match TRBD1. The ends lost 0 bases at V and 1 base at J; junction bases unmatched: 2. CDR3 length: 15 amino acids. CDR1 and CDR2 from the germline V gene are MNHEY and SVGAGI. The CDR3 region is CASSYSYRGNTEAFF. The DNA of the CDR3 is TGTGCCAGCAGTTACTCCTACAGGGGGAACACTGAAGCTTTCTTT.

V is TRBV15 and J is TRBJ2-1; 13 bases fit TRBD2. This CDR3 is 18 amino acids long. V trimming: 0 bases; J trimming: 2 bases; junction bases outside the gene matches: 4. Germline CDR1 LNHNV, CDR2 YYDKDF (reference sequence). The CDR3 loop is CATSRDKGTSGAYNEQFF. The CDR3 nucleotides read TGTGCCACCAGCAGAGACAAAGGGACTAGCGGGGCCTACAATGAGCAGTTCTTC.

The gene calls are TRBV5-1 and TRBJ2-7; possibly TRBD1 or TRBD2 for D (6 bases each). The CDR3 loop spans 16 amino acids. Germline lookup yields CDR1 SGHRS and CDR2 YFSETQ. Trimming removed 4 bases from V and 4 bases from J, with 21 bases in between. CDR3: CASSLSSLGGRYEQYF. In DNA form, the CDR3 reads TGCGCCAGCAGCCTATCCTCTCTAGGGGGGCGGTACGAGCAGTACTTC.

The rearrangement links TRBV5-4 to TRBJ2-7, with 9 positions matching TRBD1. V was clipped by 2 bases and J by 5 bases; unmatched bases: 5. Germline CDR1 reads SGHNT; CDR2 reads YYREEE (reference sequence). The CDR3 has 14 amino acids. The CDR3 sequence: CASSFGQGINEQYF. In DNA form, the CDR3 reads TGTGCCAGCAGCTTCGGACAGGGGATTAACGAGCAGTACTTC.

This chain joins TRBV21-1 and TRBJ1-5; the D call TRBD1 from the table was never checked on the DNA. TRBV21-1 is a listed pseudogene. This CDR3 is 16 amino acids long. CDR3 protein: CAIVHRAENDNQPQHF. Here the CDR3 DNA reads TGTGCCATCGTCCACAGGGCTGAAAACGACAATCAGCCCCAGCATTTT.

CDR3 amino acids: CASSLALGTSGSTDTQYF. The CDR3 DNA sequence: TGTGCCAGCAGCTTAGCGCTTGGGACTAGCGGTAGCACAGATACGCAGTATTTT. This chain uses TRBV7-9 with TRBJ2-3; 11 nucleotides agree with TRBD2. The germline gives CDR1 SEHNR, CDR2 FQNEAQ (reference sequence). V was pared by 0 bases and J by 0 bases, with 5 bases of the junction left unmatched. The length of the CDR3 is 18 residues.